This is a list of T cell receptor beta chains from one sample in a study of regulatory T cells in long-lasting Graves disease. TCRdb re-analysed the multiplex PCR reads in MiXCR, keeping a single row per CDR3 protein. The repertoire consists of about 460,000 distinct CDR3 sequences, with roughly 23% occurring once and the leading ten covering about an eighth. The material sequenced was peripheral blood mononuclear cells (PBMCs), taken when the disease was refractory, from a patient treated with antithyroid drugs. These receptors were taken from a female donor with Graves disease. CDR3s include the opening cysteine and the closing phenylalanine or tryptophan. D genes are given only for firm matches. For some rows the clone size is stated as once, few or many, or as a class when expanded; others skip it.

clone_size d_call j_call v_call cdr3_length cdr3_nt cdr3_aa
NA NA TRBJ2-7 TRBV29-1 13 TGCAGCGTTCAAAGGCGGGCCACCTACGAGCAGTACTTC CSVQRRATYEQYF
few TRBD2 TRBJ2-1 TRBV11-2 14 TGTGCCAGCAGCGCCCGACCGGGGGGGAATGAGCAGTTCTTC CASSARPGGNEQFF
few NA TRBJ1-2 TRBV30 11 TGTGCCTGGGACAAATCACGGGGCTACACCTTC CAWDKSRGYTF
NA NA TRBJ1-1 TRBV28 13 TGTGCCAGTTCTAGGGGGGATCGGGCTGAAGCTTTCTTT CASSRGDRAEAFF
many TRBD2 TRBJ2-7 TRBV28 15 TGTGCCAGCAGTCCCCTAGCGGGGGGGCAATACGAGCAGTACTTC CASSPLAGGQYEQYF
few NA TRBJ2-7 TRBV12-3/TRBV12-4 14 TGTGCCAGCAGTTTATCAGGAAATAACTACGAGCAGTACTTC CASSLSGNNYEQYF
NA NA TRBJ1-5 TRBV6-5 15 TGTGCCAGCAGTTTTAGCCAGGATAGCAATCAGCCCCAGCATTTT CASSFSQDSNQPQHF
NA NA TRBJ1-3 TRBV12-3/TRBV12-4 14 TGTGCCAGCAGAGACGGATCAGGAGGAAACACCATATATTTT CASRDGSGGNTIYF
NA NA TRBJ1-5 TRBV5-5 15 TGTGCCTGCAGCTTACAGGGTTATAGCAATCAGCCCCAGCATTTT CACSLQGYSNQPQHF
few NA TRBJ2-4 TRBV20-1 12 TGCAGTGCCGAAAGCGTTGAAGACATTCAGTACTTC CSAESVEDIQYF
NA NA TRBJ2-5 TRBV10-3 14 TGTGCCACCTCAAAGGGGGGGACACAAGAGACCCAGTACTTC CATSKGGTQETQYF
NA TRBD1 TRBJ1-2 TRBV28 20 TGTGCCAGCAGCCTGACAGGGTTCGCTCGCCGTTTTCCCCCTTCCTATGGCTACACCTTC CASSLTGFARRFPPSYGYTF
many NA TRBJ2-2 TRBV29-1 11 TGCAGCGTTACAGCCACCGGGGAGCTGTTTTTT CSVTATGELFF
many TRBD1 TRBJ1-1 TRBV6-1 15 TGTGCCAGCAGTTTACCCGGACAGGGCGGCACTGAAGCTTTCTTT CASSLPGQGGTEAFF
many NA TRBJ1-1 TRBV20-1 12 TGCAGTGCTGAGGGTCAGGGCACTGAAGCTTTCTTT CSAEGQGTEAFF
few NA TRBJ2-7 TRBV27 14 TGTGCCAGCAGCCTAACCCCAACTCCCTACGAGCAGTACTTC CASSLTPTPYEQYF
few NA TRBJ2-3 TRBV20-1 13 TGCAGTGCTACGGACTCAAGCACAGATACGCAGTATTTT CSATDSSTDTQYF
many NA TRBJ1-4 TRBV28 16 TGTGCCAGCAGTTCAATCCGGTGGGCAACTAATGAAAAACTGTTTTTT CASSSIRWATNEKLFF
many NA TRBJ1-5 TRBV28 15 TGTGCCAGCAGTTCGGTCGTCCCGTCCAGACAGCCCCAGCATTTT CASSSVVPSRQPQHF
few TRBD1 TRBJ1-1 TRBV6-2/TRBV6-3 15 TGTGCCAGCAGTGGTGAGGGGGCGGTGAACACTGAAGCTTTCTTT CASSGEGAVNTEAFF
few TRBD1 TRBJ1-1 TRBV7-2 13 TGTGCCAGCAGCTTTAGCGGAGAGGGGGCGGTGGTCTTT CASSFSGEGAVVF
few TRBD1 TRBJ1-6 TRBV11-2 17 TGTGCCAGCAGCTTAGATCTAGGGCAGGGGGCGCGGTCACCCCTCCACTTT CASSLDLGQGARSPLHF
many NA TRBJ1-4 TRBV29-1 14 TGCAGCGTTGAATCCCCCAGGGGTGGCGAAAAACTGTTTTTT CSVESPRGGEKLFF
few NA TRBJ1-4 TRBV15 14 TGTGCCACCAGCAGAGCTTCTCATAATGAAAAACTGTTTTTT CATSRASHNEKLFF
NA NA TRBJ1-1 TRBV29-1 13 TGCAGCGCCTCGGGACTCCGGAACACTGAAGCTTTCTTT CSASGLRNTEAFF
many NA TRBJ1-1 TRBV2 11 TGTGCCCACGGGGTGAACACTGAAGCTTTCTTT CAHGVNTEAFF
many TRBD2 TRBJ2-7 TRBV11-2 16 TGTGCCAGCAGCCCCATACGGCGGGAGGGGGCCTACGAGCAGTACTTC CASSPIRREGAYEQYF
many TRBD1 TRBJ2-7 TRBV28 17 TGTGCCAGCAGGGGGGGACAGGGCGGCAGCGGGGTACGCGAGCAGTACTTC CASRGGQGGSGVREQYF
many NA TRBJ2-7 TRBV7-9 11 TGTGCCAGCACTGGGGGATACGAGCAGTACTTC CASTGGYEQYF
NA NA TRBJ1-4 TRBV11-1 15 TGTGCCAGCAGCGATCATGGAACGGCGGGGGAAAAACTGTTTTTT CASSDHGTAGEKLFF
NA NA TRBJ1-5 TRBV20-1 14 TGCAGTGCTAGTAGCGGGGTAGGCAATCAGCCCCAGCATTTT CSASSGVGNQPQHF
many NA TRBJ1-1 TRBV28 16 TGTGCCAGCAGTCCCTCCGCGGGACACATTAACACTGAAGCTTTCTTT CASSPSAGHINTEAFF
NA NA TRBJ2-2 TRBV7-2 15 TGTGCCAGCAGCTTAGACTACGCTAACGCCGGGGAGCTGTTTTTT CASSLDYANAGELFF
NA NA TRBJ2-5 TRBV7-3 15 TGTGCCAGCAGCCCAGCGGGGACAGTACAAGAGACCCAGTACTTC CASSPAGTVQETQYF
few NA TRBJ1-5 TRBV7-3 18 TGTGCCAGCAGCTTAAACCCCTCGGACAGCGATAGCAATCAGCCCCAGCATTTT CASSLNPSDSDSNQPQHF
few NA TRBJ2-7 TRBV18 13 TGTGCCAGCTCACCAACTGACTCCTACGAGCAGTACTTC CASSPTDSYEQYF
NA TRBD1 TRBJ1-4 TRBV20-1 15 TGCAGTGCCACCTTACTCGGGACAGTTAATGAAAAACTGTTTTTT CSATLLGTVNEKLFF
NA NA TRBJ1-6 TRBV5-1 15 TGCGCCAGCAGCTTGGCACTGGACAATAATTCACCCCTCCACTTT CASSLALDNNSPLHF
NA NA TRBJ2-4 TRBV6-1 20 TGTGCCAGCAGTGAAGCGCCGGCCGCGGGACTCCTCTTGTCCAAAAACATTCGGTACTTC CASSEAPAAGLLLSKNIRYF
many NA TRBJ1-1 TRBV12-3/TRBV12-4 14 TGTGCCAGCAGTACTAGCCCAGGGGACACTGAAGCTTTCTTT CASSTSPGDTEAFF
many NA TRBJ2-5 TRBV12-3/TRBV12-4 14 TGTGCCAGCAGTTACCGAGCGGTGGTAGAGACCCAGTACTTC CASSYRAVVETQYF
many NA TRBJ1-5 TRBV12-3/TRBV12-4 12 TGTGCCAGCAGGGAACAGTCTCAGCCCCAGCATTTT CASREQSQPQHF
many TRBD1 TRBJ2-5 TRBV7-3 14 TGTGCCAGCAGCACCGGACAGGGGGGGGAGACCCAGTACTTC CASSTGQGGETQYF
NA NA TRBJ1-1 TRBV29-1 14 TGCAGCGTTGAACTGGGGGCGGGGAACACTGAAGCTTTCTTT CSVELGAGNTEAFF
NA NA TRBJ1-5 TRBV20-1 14 TGCAGTGCTAGAGATGCCAGGGGCAATCAGCCCCAGCATTTT CSARDARGNQPQHF
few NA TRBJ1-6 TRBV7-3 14 TGTGCCAGCAGCTACAACGGACCGAATTCACCCCTCCACTTT CASSYNGPNSPLHF
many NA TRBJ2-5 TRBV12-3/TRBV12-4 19 TGTGCCAGCAGTTTAGCGCCGTGGGTCTGGGCCAGCCCTCAGAAGACCCAGTACTTC CASSLAPWVWASPQKTQYF
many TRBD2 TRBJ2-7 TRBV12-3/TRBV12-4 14 TGTGCCAGCAGGAGGGAGGGCGCAAGCTACGAGCAGTACTTC CASRREGASYEQYF
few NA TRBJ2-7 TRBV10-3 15 TGTGCCATCAGTGTAGGAGGGGGCGGCATATACGAGCAGTACTTC CAISVGGGGIYEQYF
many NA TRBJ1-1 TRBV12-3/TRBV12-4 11 TGTGCCAGCAGAGCCAAGGCTGAAGCTTTCTTT CASRAKAEAFF
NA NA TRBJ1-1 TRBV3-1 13 TGTGCCAGCAGCCAAGCCCAGGGAGGTGAAGCTTTCTTT CASSQAQGGEAFF
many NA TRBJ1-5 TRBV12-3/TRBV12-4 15 TGTGCCAGCAGTTTCCGTGGGGATAGCAATCAGCCCCAGCATTTT CASSFRGDSNQPQHF
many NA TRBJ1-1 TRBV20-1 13 TGCAGTGCTACCGGGACGCCGAACACTGAAGCTTTCTTT CSATGTPNTEAFF
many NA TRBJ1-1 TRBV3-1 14 TGTGCCAGCAGCCAACCTTACGGGTACTCTGAAGCTTTCTTT CASSQPYGYSEAFF
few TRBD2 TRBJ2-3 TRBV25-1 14 TGTGCCAGCAGTGAGACGGGGGGGCCGAGTACGCAGTATTTT CASSETGGPSTQYF
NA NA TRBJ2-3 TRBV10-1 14 TGCGCCAGCAGGAGACTATCTTGGGTGAATACGCAGTATTTT CASRRLSWVNTQYF